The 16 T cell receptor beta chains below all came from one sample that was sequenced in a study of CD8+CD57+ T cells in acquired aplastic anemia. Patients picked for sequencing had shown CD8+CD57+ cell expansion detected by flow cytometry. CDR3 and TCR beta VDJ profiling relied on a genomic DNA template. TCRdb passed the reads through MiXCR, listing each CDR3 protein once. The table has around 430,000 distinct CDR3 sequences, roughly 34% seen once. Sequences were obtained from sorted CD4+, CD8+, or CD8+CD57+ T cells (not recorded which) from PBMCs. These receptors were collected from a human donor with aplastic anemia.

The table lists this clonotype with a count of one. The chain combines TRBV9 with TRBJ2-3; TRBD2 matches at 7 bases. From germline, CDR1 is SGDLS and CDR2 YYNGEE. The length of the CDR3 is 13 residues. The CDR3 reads CARGLAGTDTQYF. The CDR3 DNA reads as TGTGCTAGAGGTCTAGCGGGCACAGATACGCAGTATTTT.

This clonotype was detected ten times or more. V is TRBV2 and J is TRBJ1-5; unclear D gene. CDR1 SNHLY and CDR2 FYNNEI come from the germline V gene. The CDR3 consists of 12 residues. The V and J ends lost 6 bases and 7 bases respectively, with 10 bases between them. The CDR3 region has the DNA TGTGCCAGCAGCCTAATCCTCCAGCCCCAGCATTTT. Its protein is CASSLILQPQHF.

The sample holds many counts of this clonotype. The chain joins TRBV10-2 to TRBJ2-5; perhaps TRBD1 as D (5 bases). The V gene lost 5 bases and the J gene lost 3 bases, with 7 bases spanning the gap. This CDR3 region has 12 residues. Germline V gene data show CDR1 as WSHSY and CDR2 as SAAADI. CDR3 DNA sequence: TGCGCCAGCAGTCTACAGGAAGAGACCCAGTACTTC. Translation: CASSLQEETQYF.

The CDR3 region is CASSLLAGASYEQYF. Written as DNA, the CDR3 is TGTGCCAGCAGCTTACTAGCGGGGGCATCCTACGAGCAGTACTTC. The rearrangement joins TRBV5-4 to TRBJ2-7; 11 nucleotides align to TRBD2. CDR1 SGHNT and CDR2 YYREEE come from the germline V gene (reference sequence). The CDR3 extends over 15 amino acids. V shed 2 bases and J 1 base; nucleotides not matched to a gene: 2.

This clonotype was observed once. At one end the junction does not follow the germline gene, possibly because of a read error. The CDR3 here is CVSVDFGRDHTQYF. The CDR3 coding sequence is TGTGTCAGCGTAGACTTTGGACGAGACCATACGCAGTATTTT. The V call is TRBV6-1, the J call TRBJ2-3; D gene unclear. This CDR3 is built from 14 residues. Germline V gives CDR1 MNHNS, CDR2 SASEGT.

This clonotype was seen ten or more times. The CDR3 nucleotides read TGTGCCATCGCTGGACTAGCGGGAGTCGTCGAGCAGTACTTC. Its protein product is CAIAGLAGVVEQYF. V and J are TRBV10-3 and TRBJ2-7; 13 bases fit TRBD2. The CDR3 length is 14 residues. Germline V gene sequence: CDR1 ENHRY, CDR2 SYGVKD. V lost 8 bases and J lost 6; bases outside the gene matches: 7.

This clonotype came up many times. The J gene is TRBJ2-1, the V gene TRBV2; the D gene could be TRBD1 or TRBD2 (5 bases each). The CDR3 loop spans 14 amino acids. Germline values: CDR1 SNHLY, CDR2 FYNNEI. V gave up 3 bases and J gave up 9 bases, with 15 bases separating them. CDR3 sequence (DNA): TGTGCCAGCAGTGAGGTGGTGACGGGGACTGAGCAGTTCTTC. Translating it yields CASSEVVTGTEQFF.

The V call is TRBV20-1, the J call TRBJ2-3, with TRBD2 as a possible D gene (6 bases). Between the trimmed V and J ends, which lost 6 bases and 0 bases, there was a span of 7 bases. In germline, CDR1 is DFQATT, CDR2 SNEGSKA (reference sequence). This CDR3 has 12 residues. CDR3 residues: CSAGTSTDTQYF. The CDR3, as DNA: TGCAGTGCCGGGACTAGCACAGATACGCAGTATTTT.

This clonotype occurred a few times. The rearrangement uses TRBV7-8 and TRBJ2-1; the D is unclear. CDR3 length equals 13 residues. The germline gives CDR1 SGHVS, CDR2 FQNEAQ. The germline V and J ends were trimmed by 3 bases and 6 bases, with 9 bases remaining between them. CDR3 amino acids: CASSLASGNEQFF. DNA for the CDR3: TGTGCCAGCAGCTTGGCCTCCGGCAATGAGCAGTTCTTC. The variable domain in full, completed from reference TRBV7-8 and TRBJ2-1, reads GAGVSQSPRYKVAKRGQDVALRCDPISGHVSLFWYQQALGQGPEFLTYFQNEAQLDKSGLPSDRFFAERPEGSVSTLKIQRTQQEDSAVYLCASSLASGNEQFFGPGTRLTVL.

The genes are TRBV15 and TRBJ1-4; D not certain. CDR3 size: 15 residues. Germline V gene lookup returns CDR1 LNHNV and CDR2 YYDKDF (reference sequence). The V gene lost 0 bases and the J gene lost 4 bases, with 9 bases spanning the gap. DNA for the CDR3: TGTGCCACCAGCAGAGATGAACAAAGTAATGAAAAACTGTTTTTT. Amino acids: CATSRDEQSNEKLFF.

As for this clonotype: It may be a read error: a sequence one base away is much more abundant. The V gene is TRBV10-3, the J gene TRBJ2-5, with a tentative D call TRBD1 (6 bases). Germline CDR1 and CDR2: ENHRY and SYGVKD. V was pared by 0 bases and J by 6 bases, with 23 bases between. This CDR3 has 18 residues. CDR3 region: CAISESSLGAVRSKTQYF. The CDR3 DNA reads TGTGCCATCAGTGAGTCTAGTTTGGGGGCAGTTAGGTCGAAGACCCAGTACTTC.

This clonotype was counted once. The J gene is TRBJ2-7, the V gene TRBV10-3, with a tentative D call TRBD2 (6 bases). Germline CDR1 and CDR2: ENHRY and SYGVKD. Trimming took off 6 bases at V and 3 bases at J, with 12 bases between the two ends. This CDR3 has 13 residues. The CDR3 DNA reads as TGTGCCATCAGGGAGGGCCGACTCTACGAGCAGTACTTC. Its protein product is CAIREGRLYEQYF.

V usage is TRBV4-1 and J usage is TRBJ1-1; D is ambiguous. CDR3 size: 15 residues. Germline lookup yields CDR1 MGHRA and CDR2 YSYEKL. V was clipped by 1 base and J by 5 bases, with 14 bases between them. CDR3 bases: TGCGCCAGCAGCCAAGGTCCGGGGATGCGGACTGAAGCTTTCTTT. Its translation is CASSQGPGMRTEAFF.

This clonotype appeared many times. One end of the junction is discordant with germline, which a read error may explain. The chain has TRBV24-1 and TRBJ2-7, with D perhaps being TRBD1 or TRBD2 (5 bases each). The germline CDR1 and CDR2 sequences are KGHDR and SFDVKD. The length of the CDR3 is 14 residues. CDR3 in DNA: TGTGCCACGAGTGGGACCGCTAACTCCTACGAGCAGTACTTC. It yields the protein CATSGTANSYEQYF.

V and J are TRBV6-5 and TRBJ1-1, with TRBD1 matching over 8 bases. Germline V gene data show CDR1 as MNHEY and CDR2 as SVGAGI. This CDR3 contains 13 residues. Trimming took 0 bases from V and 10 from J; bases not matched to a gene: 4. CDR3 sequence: CASSYSGQAGAFF. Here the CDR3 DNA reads TGTGCCAGCAGTTACTCGGGACAGGCGGGAGCTTTCTTT.

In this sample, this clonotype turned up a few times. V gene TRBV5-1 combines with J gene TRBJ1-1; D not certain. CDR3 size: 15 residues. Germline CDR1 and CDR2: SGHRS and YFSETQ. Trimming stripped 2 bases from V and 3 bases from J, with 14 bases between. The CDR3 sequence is CASSFGRVRDTEAFF. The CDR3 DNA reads TGCGCCAGCAGCTTTGGCCGGGTGCGTGACACTGAAGCTTTCTTT.